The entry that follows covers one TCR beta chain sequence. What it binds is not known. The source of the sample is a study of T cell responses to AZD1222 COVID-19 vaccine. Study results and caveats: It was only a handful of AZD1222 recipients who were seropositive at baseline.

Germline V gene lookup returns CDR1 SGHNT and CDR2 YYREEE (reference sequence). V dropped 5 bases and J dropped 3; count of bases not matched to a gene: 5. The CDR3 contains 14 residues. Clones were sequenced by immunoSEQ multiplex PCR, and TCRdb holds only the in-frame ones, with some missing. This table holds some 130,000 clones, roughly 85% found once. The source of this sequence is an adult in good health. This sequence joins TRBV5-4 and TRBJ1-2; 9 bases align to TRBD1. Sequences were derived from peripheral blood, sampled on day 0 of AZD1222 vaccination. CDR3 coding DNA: TGTGCCAGCAGGGAGACAGGGGGGGACTATGGCTACACCTTC. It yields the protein CASRETGGDYGYTF. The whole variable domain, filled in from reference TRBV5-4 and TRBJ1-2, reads ETGVTQSPTHLIKTRGQQVTLRCSSQSGHNTVSWYQQALGQGPQFIFQYYREEENGRGNFPPRFSGLQFPNYSSELNVNALELDDSALYLCASRETGGDYGYTFGSGTRLTVV.